The 31 T cell receptor beta chains given below trace back to one sample, sequenced in a study of early T cells in non-severe SARS-CoV-2 infection (dated by TCRdb to 2020 to 2022). Libraries were built with 5' RACE. Data came from a NextSeq 500. TCRdb reprocessed the public reads (quality trimming at Q25 with fastp, clone calling with MiXCR) and kept in-frame beta chains. Each CDR3 protein appears once, grouped with its most common genes and DNA. This sample comprises some 50,000 distinct CDR3 sequences, about 9.1% of them detected only once. The ten most abundant clones make up 4.2% of the sample. The sample taken for sequencing was whole blood. The origin of the receptors is an adult who was a healthcare worker with PCR-confirmed SARS-CoV-2 infection or an uninfected control (not recorded which).

This clonotype has ten or more counts. The chain is built from TRBV30 and TRBJ2-6; D is perhaps TRBD1 or TRBD2 (5 bases each). Germline V CDR1 and CDR2: GTSNPN, SVGIG (reference sequence). The germline V and J ends were trimmed by 4 bases and 0 bases, with 16 bases remaining between them. There are 17 residues in the CDR3. The CDR3 nucleotides read TGTGCCTGGAACCCCCGGGACCTCGCCTCTGGGGCCAACGTCCTGACTTTC. Translation: CAWNPRDLASGANVLTF.

This clonotype was counted ten times or more. This chain connects TRBV6-2 or TRBV6-3 to TRBJ2-4; D is tentatively TRBD1 or TRBD2 (6 bases each). This CDR3 is 14 amino acids long. Trimming stripped 7 bases from V and 8 bases from J, with 18 bases between. In germline, CDR1 is MNHEY, CDR2 SVGEGT. The CDR3 DNA reads as TGTGCCAGCATGTCCCGGGGGCGTGCGGACATTCAGTACTTC. Translating gives CASMSRGRADIQYF.

The table lists this clonotype with many counts. The genes are TRBV27 and TRBJ2-1; a weak D match, TRBD2 (6 bases). This CDR3 is built from 15 residues. From germline, CDR1 is MNHEY and CDR2 SMNVEV (reference sequence). Trimming took 7 bases from V and 0 from J, leaving 13 bases between them. CDR3 in DNA: TGTGCCAGCACCACCCGGGGGAGCTCCTACAATGAGCAGTTCTTC. Translation: CASTTRGSSYNEQFF.

Many counts were recorded for this clonotype. The chain employs TRBV6-2 or TRBV6-3 and TRBJ2-7; D call uncertain. The CDR3 extends over 11 amino acids. CDR1 and CDR2 (germline): MNHEY, SVGEGT. V was shortened by 6 bases and J by 3 bases, with 6 bases between the two germline ends. The DNA of the CDR3 is TGTGCCAGCAGCCAGGACTACGAGCAGTACTTC. Translating gives CASSQDYEQYF.

This clonotype was observed at least ten times. The V call is TRBV10-3, the J call TRBJ2-3, with a possible D match to TRBD2 (7 bases). CDR1 and CDR2 (germline): ENHRY, SYGVKD. CDR3 size: 16 residues. Trimming took off 3 bases at V and 0 bases at J, with 13 bases between the two ends. CDR3 residues: CAISDRGASSTDTQYF. The CDR3 region has the DNA TGTGCCATCAGTGACCGGGGGGCCTCTAGCACAGATACGCAGTATTTT.

Points on this clonotype: A much larger clone lies a single base off, so this may be a read error. V gene TRBV7-3 combines with J gene TRBJ2-1; 8 bases align to TRBD1. Germline V lookup: CDR1 SGHTA, CDR2 FQGTGA. The CDR3 consists of 16 residues. The junction had 16 bases not matched to a gene; V was cut back by 3 bases and J by 12 bases. The CDR3 is CASSLSLQGAQDGQFF. The CDR3 DNA reads TGTGCCAGCAGCTTGTCGCTTCAGGGGGCGCAGGATGGGCAGTTCTTC. Based on the CDR3 plus reference TRBV7-3 and TRBJ2-1, the full variable domain is GAGVSQTPSNKVTEKGKYVELRCDPISGHTALYWYRQSLGQGPEFLIYFQGTGAADDSGLPNDRFFAVRPEGSVSTLKIQRTERGDSAVYLCASSLSLQGAQDGQFFGPGTRLTVL.

The chain is built from TRBV2 and TRBJ2-4; D may be TRBD1 (6 bases). Germline V gene sequence: CDR1 SNHLY, CDR2 FYNNEI. The length of the CDR3 is 15 residues. Trimming left V 4 bases short and J 1 base short, with 11 bases between. The chain's CDR3 is CASSGQVLAKNIQYF. The DNA for the CDR3 is TGTGCCAGCAGTGGACAGGTTTTGGCCAAAAACATTCAGTACTTC.

There are many counts of this clonotype. The chain employs TRBV29-1 and TRBJ2-5, with 7 bases aligning to TRBD1. J lost 0 bases, V lost 4 bases, and 8 bases had no gene match. Germline values: CDR1 SQVTM, CDR2 ANQGSEA. The CDR3 consists of 15 residues. The CDR3 sequence is CSVAGTASYQETQYF. CDR3 bases: TGCAGCGTTGCAGGGACAGCATCGTACCAAGAGACCCAGTACTTC.

The chain has TRBV7-2 and TRBJ1-2, with D maybe TRBD1 (5 bases). There are 13 residues in the CDR3. Germline V lookup: CDR1 SGHTA, CDR2 FQGNSA. V was trimmed by 4 bases and J by 5 bases, leaving 11 bases between them. The CDR3 sequence: CASSSPEGYGYTF. The CDR3 nucleotides are TGTGCCAGCAGCTCACCGGAGGGGTATGGCTACACCTTC.

V is TRBV11-2 and J is TRBJ2-7; the D is unclear. The CDR3 is 12 residues long. Germline CDR1 and CDR2: SGHAT and FQNNGV. Trimming removed 0 bases from V and 6 bases from J, with 6 bases in between. The DNA for the CDR3 is TGTGCCAGCAGCTTAGATCCCCGCGAGCAGTACTTC. It yields the protein CASSLDPREQYF.

This clonotype was picked up many times. The rearrangement joins TRBV7-2 to TRBJ2-1; D unclear. The CDR3 is made up of 13 amino acids. V was shortened by 5 bases and J by 1 base, with 6 bases between the two germline ends. Germline CDR1 and CDR2: SGHTA and FQGNSA. CDR3 amino acids: CASSPGSYNEQFF. CDR3 coding DNA: TGTGCCAGCAGCCCCGGATCCTACAATGAGCAGTTCTTC.

The chain combines TRBV19 with TRBJ1-1; D call uncertain. The CDR3 is 13 residues long. The germline V gene encodes CDR1 LNHDA and CDR2 SQIVND (reference sequence). Trimming pared 3 bases from V and 0 bases from J, leaving 5 bases between. CDR3 bases: TGTGCCAGTAGTATTTGGCTGAACACTGAAGCTTTCTTT. It specifies CASSIWLNTEAFF.

This clonotype was seen repeatedly, ten times or more. CDR3 region: CARSFAALTVKNTEAFF. The CDR3 nucleotides are TGTGCCAGAAGCTTCGCGGCACTGACAGTAAAGAACACTGAAGCTTTCTTT. The rearrangement joins TRBV5-3 to TRBJ1-1, with D perhaps matching TRBD1 (5 bases). TRBV5-3 is given ORF status, its function remaining uncertain. V was clipped by 2 bases and J by 1 base, with 18 bases between them. The CDR3 contains 17 residues.

This clonotype was recorded many times. Sequence at one end of the junction differs from germline and may be a read error. The chain is built from TRBV7-3 and TRBJ1-4; tentatively, D is TRBD1 (6 bases). Germline lookup yields CDR1 SGHTA and CDR2 FQGTGA. The CDR3 is made up of 16 amino acids. For the CDR3, the DNA is TGTGCCAGCAGCTCGCGAGGAGGGGGAACTAGTGAAAAACTGTTTTTT. Residues: CASSSRGGGTSEKLFF.

In its sample, this clonotype was seen many times. This chain connects TRBV7-9 to TRBJ2-7; no definite D call. CDR3 length: 12 residues. The germline V gene encodes CDR1 SEHNR and CDR2 FQNEAQ (reference sequence). V lost 4 bases and J lost 6, with 10 bases in between. In nucleotides, the CDR3 is TGTGCCAGCAGCTCCACCTGGAGCGAGCAGTACTTC. This encodes CASSSTWSEQYF.

This chain joins TRBV5-1 and TRBJ2-1, with D hard to call. CDR1 is SGHRS, CDR2 YFSETQ, per germline. V was pared by 0 bases and J by 8 bases, with 12 bases between. This CDR3 region has 14 residues. The CDR3 DNA is TGCGCCAGCAGCTTGGGGGCCAACCCCTATGAGCAGTTCTTC. Translated, it gives CASSLGANPYEQFF.

This clonotype was seen repeatedly, ten times or more. V gene TRBV7-3 combines with J gene TRBJ2-3; D ambiguous. Germline V lookup: CDR1 SGHTA, CDR2 FQGTGA. The CDR3 totals 13 residues. V dropped 5 bases and J dropped 2 bases, with 8 bases sitting between them. The CDR3 DNA reads as TGTGCCAGCAGCAAGACCTACACAGATACGCAGTATTTT. As protein: CASSKTYTDTQYF.

The gene calls are TRBV7-2 and TRBJ2-5; 7 bases agree with TRBD1. V was pared by 5 bases and J by 0 bases, with 12 bases of the junction left unmatched. The CDR3 runs 17 residues. CDR1 and CDR2 from the germline V gene are SGHTA and FQGNSA. CDR3 residues: CASSPLLQGRYQETQYF. CDR3 coding DNA: TGTGCCAGCAGCCCACTCCTACAGGGGCGGTACCAAGAGACCCAGTACTTC.

The sample holds a few counts of this clonotype. The chain employs TRBV29-1 and TRBJ2-3, with 9 bases fitting TRBD2. CDR1 and CDR2 (germline): SQVTM, ANQGSEA. The trim removed 6 bases at V and 1 base at J, leaving 14 bases unmatched. The CDR3 has 17 residues. CDR3 nucleotide sequence: TGCAGCGTAGCCGGGGTAGCGGGGGCCGTGGGCACAGATACGCAGTATTTT. Its translation is CSVAGVAGAVGTDTQYF.

This clonotype was detected ten times or more. The rearrangement links TRBV2 to TRBJ1-2; tentative D call: TRBD1 (6 bases). In germline, CDR1 is SNHLY, CDR2 FYNNEI. Trimming left V 6 bases short and J 5 bases short, with 10 bases between. The CDR3 spans 12 residues. The DNA of the CDR3 is TGTGCCAGCAGAGGGGACACTTATGGCTACACCTTC. The encoded protein is CASRGDTYGYTF.

This clonotype was seen many times. The chain combines TRBV2 with TRBJ2-7, with D perhaps matching TRBD2 (5 bases). This CDR3 spans 18 amino acids. V gave up 1 base and J gave up 2 bases, with 21 bases separating them. Germline assignment: CDR1 SNHLY and CDR2 FYNNEI. The CDR3 loop reads CASSEGRMASTLTYEQYF. DNA of the CDR3: TGTGCCAGCAGTGAAGGGAGGATGGCTAGCACATTAACCTACGAGCAGTACTTC.

This clonotype was detected ten times or more. The rearrangement links TRBV4-3 to TRBJ2-3; the match to TRBD2 covers 7 bases. Looked up from germline, CDR1 is LGHNA and CDR2 is YSLEER. V lost 4 bases, J lost 5 bases, and 9 bases stayed unmatched. CDR3 length equals 15 residues. DNA of the CDR3: TGCGCCAGCAGCCGAGAGGCGGGAGCCGTAGATACGCAGTATTTT. Translation gives CASSREAGAVDTQYF.

This clonotype was seen many times. This rearrangement joins TRBV20-1 to TRBJ2-3; D might be TRBD1 or TRBD2, each matching 5 bases. Trimming cost V 6 bases and J 2 bases, with 21 bases left between them. This CDR3 is 16 amino acids long. From germline, CDR1 is DFQATT and CDR2 SNEGSKA (reference sequence). The CDR3 here is CSANKVEGPLTDTQYF. The CDR3 nucleotides are TGCAGTGCCAACAAGGTAGAGGGACCGCTCACAGATACGCAGTATTTT.

Many counts were recorded for this clonotype. The V call is TRBV29-1, the J call TRBJ1-1; possible D gene TRBD1, 5 bases. Trimming cost V 5 bases and J 0 bases, with 19 bases left between them. CDR1 is SQVTM and CDR2 is ANQGSEA in the germline V gene. The length of the CDR3 is 16 residues. In DNA form, the CDR3 reads TGCAGCGTTCTTTACATATCCGGGACGGTGAACACTGAAGCTTTCTTT. Translation gives CSVLYISGTVNTEAFF.

Ten or more counts support this clonotype. J is TRBJ1-2 and V is TRBV20-1; 7 positions agree with TRBD1. The CDR3 extends over 19 amino acids. Per the germline V gene, CDR1 is DFQATT and CDR2 is SNEGSKA (reference sequence). V was clipped by 1 base and J by 4 bases; unmatched bases: 21. This CDR3 is CSARGPRGGSRISGYGYTF. The DNA of the CDR3 is TGCAGTGCTAGAGGGCCCCGAGGGGGCTCAAGGATATCTGGCTATGGCTACACCTTC.

The sample holds a few counts of this clonotype. V usage is TRBV29-1 and J usage is TRBJ1-1; D uncertain. V lost 4 bases and J 5 bases, leaving 14 bases between the germline ends. Germline loops: CDR1 SQVTM, CDR2 ANQGSEA. This CDR3 has 13 amino acids. CDR3: CSVAWEEATEAFF. The CDR3 DNA reads TGCAGCGTTGCCTGGGAGGAAGCGACTGAAGCTTTCTTT.

This clonotype occurred many times. The chain employs TRBV7-2 and TRBJ2-7; 9 nucleotides agree with TRBD1. The CDR3 has 15 residues. Unmatched junction bases numbered 8, after V lost 5 bases and J lost 3 bases. Germline CDR1 reads SGHTA; CDR2 reads FQGNSA. The CDR3 spells CASSTPGQGLYEQYF. The DNA of the CDR3 is TGTGCCAGCAGCACACCGGGACAGGGCCTCTACGAGCAGTACTTC.

This clonotype has at least ten counts. The chain carries TRBV27 and TRBJ2-1; D ambiguous. This CDR3 contains 14 residues. The V end was cut by 0 bases, the J end by 8 bases, with 11 bases between. Germline lookup yields CDR1 MNHEY and CDR2 SMNVEV (reference sequence). CDR3 protein: CASSLSLESHEQFF. DNA of the CDR3: TGTGCCAGCAGTTTATCGTTAGAATCGCATGAGCAGTTCTTC.

Many counts were recorded for this clonotype. The V gene is TRBV30, the J gene TRBJ2-7; 10 bases fit TRBD2. Per germline, CDR1 GTSNPN and CDR2 SVGIG (reference sequence). This CDR3 is built from 14 residues. V lost 2 bases, J lost 5 bases, and 6 bases stayed unmatched. CDR3 nucleotide sequence: TGTGCCTGGAGTTGGGAGCGGGAGGGGAACGAGCAGTACTTC. It is translated as CAWSWEREGNEQYF.

This clonotype appeared many times. The V gene is TRBV5-4, the J gene TRBJ1-2; 10 nucleotides match TRBD1. Germline V gives CDR1 SGHNT, CDR2 YYREEE (reference sequence). The trim removed 4 bases at V and 14 bases at J, leaving 8 bases unmatched. CDR3 length equals 12 residues. The chain's CDR3 is CASSPGGQGVTF. CDR3 DNA: TGTGCCAGCAGCCCCGGAGGACAGGGGGTTACCTTC.

The chain employs TRBV25-1 and TRBJ1-1; D is ambiguous. CDR3 length: 13 residues. V lost 2 bases to trimming and J lost 3 bases, with 7 bases between them. Germline V gene lookup returns CDR1 MGHDK and CDR2 SYGVNS. The CDR3 bases are TGTGCCAGCAGTGAAGGTCAGTACACTGAAGCTTTCTTT. This codes for CASSEGQYTEAFF.